This T cell receptor (beta chain) appears in the sequencing data of a study of tumor-infiltrating lymphocytes in primary liver carcinoma. Study context: Sample counts of productive TCRbeta reads spanned roughly 3.65 to 8 million; these counts were similar across tissue types. Whole-study findings and limits: Tumors significantly exceeded blood in top-250-clone fraction (p = 0.039).

This clonotype was seen at least ten times. Antigen unknown. Unsorted whole blood yielded the blood RNA, and germline DNA was also extracted. The collection of approximately 3.7 milliliters of peripheral blood preceded surgery. cDNA specific to TCR beta was made from around 530 ng of total RNA, with a constant-region primer employed for priming. Libraries of TCR beta came from three nested multiplex PCR rounds with slightly modified ARM-PCR. With TRBV1-TRBV30 forward primers and a C-beta reverse primer, the first two PCR rounds were run for approximately 10 cycles each. TCRdb re-derived calls from the multiplex PCR reads in MiXCR, one entry per CDR3 protein. The sample contains hundreds of thousands of distinct CDR3 sequences, 50% to 60% of which appear only once. The V and J ends lost 2 bases and 4 bases respectively, with 5 bases between them. The CDR3 sequence is 12 residues long. CDR1 SGHDN and CDR2 FVKESK come from the germline V gene.

The chain links TRBV14 to TRBJ1-2; D remains unclear. The sequence derives from a woman in her 30s with primary liver carcinoma and hepatitis B virus infection. Source material: peripheral blood. DNA of the CDR3: TGTGCCAGCAGCCAATCCCTCTATGGCTACACCTTC. As protein: CASSQSLYGYTF.